What follows are 14 T cell receptor beta chains derived from one specimen sequenced in a study of blood T cell repertoires in COVID-19. Method: immunoSEQ multiplex PCR; TCRdb's copy keeps in-frame clones and lacks some. This table holds tens of thousands of clones, around 87% found once. Sequencing was performed on peripheral blood. The receptors derive from a man older than 75 with active or convalescent COVID-19.

This chain links TRBV10-2 with TRBJ1-6; TRBD1 matches 8 bases. The germline V gene encodes CDR1 WSHSY and CDR2 SAAADI. V trimming: 3 bases; J trimming: 6 bases; junction bases outside the gene matches: 7. This CDR3 is built from 16 residues. The chain's CDR3 is CASSDGWTGPNSPLHF. The DNA for the CDR3 is TGCGCCAGCAGTGATGGCTGGACAGGGCCTAATTCACCCCTCCACTTT.

The chain recombines TRBV20-1 with TRBJ1-6; D is unresolved. The CDR3 contains 16 residues. Trimming cost V 3 bases and J 0 bases, with 12 bases left between them. Germline CDR1 and CDR2: DFQATT and SNEGSKA (reference sequence). This CDR3 reads CSASSGRNSYNSPLHF. In DNA form, the CDR3 reads TGCAGTGCTAGTTCGGGTAGGAACTCCTATAATTCACCCCTCCACTTT.

The chain joins TRBV7-8 to TRBJ2-7, with a tentative D call TRBD1 (6 bases). CDR3 size: 13 residues. V was trimmed by 6 bases and J by 5 bases, leaving 14 bases between them. Germline CDR1 SGHVS, CDR2 FQNEAQ. The CDR3 spells CASRLDRLNEQYV. In nucleotides, the CDR3 is TGTGCCAGCAGACTTGACAGGTTAAACGAGCAGTACGTC.

This chain joins TRBV7-2 and TRBJ2-5, with 14 bases identical to TRBD2. The CDR3 spans 18 residues. Germline CDR1 SGHTA, CDR2 FQGNSA. V was clipped by 5 bases and J by 2 bases; unmatched bases: 10. For the CDR3, the DNA is TGTGCCAGCAGCCCAAGACTAGCGGGGGGGCTTCGGCAAGAGACCCAGTACTTC. This codes for CASSPRLAGGLRQETQYF.

The chain combines TRBV28 with TRBJ1-2; D uncertain. Germline lookup yields CDR1 MDHEN and CDR2 SYDVKM. Deletions cut 2 bases from V and 7 bases from J, with 11 bases between. CDR3 length: 13 residues. CDR3 in amino acids: CASSLGRAGGYTF. The CDR3 coding sequence is TGTGCCAGCAGTTTAGGGAGGGCGGGTGGCTACACCTTC.

This clone was counted a single time. The chain is built from TRBV25-1 and TRBJ1-6; D not certain. The CDR3 is 15 amino acids. The V end was cut by 5 bases, the J end by 6 bases, with 14 bases between. Germline-derived CDR1 and CDR2 are MGHDK and SYGVNS. The CDR3 spells CASSSTGSPNSPLHF. In nucleotides, the CDR3 is TGTGCCAGCAGTTCGACCGGGTCCCCTAATTCACCCCTCCACTTT.

V and J are TRBV12-5 and TRBJ2-3; 8 bases line up with TRBD1. The CDR3 runs to 15 residues. V lost 6 bases, J lost 0 bases, and 5 bases stayed unmatched. The germline gives CDR1 LGHNT, CDR2 FRNRAP. The CDR3 is CASGSGQGSTDTQYF. In DNA form, the CDR3 reads TGTGCTAGTGGATCCGGACAGGGCAGCACAGATACGCAGTATTTT. Filled out from reference TRBV12-5 and TRBJ2-3, the complete variable domain reads DARVTQTPRHKVTEMGQEVTMRCQPILGHNTVFWYRQTMMQGLELLAYFRNRAPLDDSGMPKDRFSAEMPDATLATLKIQPSEPRDSAVYFCASGSGQGSTDTQYFGPGTRLTVL.

V gene TRBV2 combines with J gene TRBJ2-1, with 8 bases identical to TRBD2. The CDR3 has 16 residues. The V gene's germline CDR1 is SNHLY and CDR2 FYNNEI. The junction had 14 bases not matched to a gene; V was cut back by 6 bases and J by 7 bases. The CDR3 protein is CASRGSVAGGRNEQFF. DNA of the CDR3: TGTGCCAGCAGGGGATCAGTTGCGGGAGGACGTAATGAGCAGTTCTTC.

The chain uses TRBV7-9 and TRBJ2-2, with TRBD1 identical over 7 bases. The V segment lost 5 bases and the J segment 4 bases; nucleotides outside the gene matches: 10. The germline CDR1 and CDR2 sequences are SEHNR and FQNEAQ (reference sequence). The CDR3 extends over 16 amino acids. The CDR3 loop is CASSRSQGVFTGELFF. CDR3 in DNA: TGTGCCAGCAGCCGTTCGCAGGGGGTGTTCACCGGGGAGCTGTTTTTT.

The chain has TRBV5-6 and TRBJ1-4; D may be TRBD1 (5 bases). This CDR3 is 15 amino acids long. The V end lost 0 bases, the J end lost 0 bases, and 6 bases lay between the germline ends. Germline loops: CDR1 SGHDT, CDR2 YYEEEE. CDR3 protein: CASSLAGATNEKLFF. The CDR3 nucleotides are TGTGCCAGCAGCTTGGCGGGGGCAACTAATGAAAAACTGTTTTTT.

This clone was detected only a few times. The chain recombines TRBV5-5 with TRBJ1-5, with D maybe TRBD1 (5 bases). The germline gives CDR1 SGHKS, CDR2 YYEKEE (reference sequence). Trimming shortened V by 0 bases and J by 6 bases, and 16 bases separated the two germline ends. The length of the CDR3 is 16 residues. The CDR3 protein is CASSLAQGRGGQPQHF. CDR3 sequence (DNA): TGTGCCAGCAGCTTGGCCCAGGGACGGGGGGGTCAGCCCCAGCATTTT.

The chain recombines TRBV9 with TRBJ1-3; D gene unclear. The germline V gene encodes CDR1 SGDLS and CDR2 YYNGEE. The V gene lost 0 bases and the J gene lost 0 bases, with 10 bases spanning the gap. The CDR3 has 16 residues. CDR3 sequence (DNA): TGTGCCAGCAGCGTAGCGGGGAGCTACTCTGGAAACACCATATATTTT. Translated, it gives CASSVAGSYSGNTIYF.

The CDR3 protein is CASSESRGTGELFF. In DNA form, the CDR3 reads TGCGCCAGCAGTGAGTCGCGGGGGACCGGGGAGCTGTTTTTT. This chain joins TRBV10-1 and TRBJ2-2; 7 bases match TRBD2. V trimming: 0 bases; J trimming: 5 bases; junction bases outside the gene matches: 0. Germline CDR1 is WNHNN and CDR2 is SYGVQD (reference sequence). The CDR3 runs 14 residues.

The V and J genes are TRBV6-2 or TRBV6-3 and TRBJ2-5; D is uncertain. From germline, CDR1 is MNHEY and CDR2 SVGEGT. The CDR3 consists of 13 residues. V was cut by 3 bases and J by 4 bases, with 9 bases left in between. CDR3 residues: CASSYRAGETQYF. CDR3 sequence (DNA): TGTGCCAGCAGTTATAGAGCCGGAGAGACCCAGTACTTC.